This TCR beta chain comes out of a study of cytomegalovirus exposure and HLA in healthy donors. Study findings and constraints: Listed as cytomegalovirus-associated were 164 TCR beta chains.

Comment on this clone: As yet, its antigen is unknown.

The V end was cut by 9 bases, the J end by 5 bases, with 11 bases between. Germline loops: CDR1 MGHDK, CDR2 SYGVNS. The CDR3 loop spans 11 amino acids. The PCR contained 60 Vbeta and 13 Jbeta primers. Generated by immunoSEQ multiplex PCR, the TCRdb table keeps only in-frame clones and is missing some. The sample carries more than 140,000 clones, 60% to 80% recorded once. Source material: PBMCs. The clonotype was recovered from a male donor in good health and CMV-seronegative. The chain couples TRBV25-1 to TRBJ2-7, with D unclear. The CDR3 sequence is CASERAHEQYF. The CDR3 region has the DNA TGTGCCAGTGAGCGCGCGCACGAGCAGTACTTC.